This paragraph covers one TCR beta chain sequence. The CDR3 length is 16 residues. J was trimmed by 0 bases and V by 0 bases; bases with no gene match: 6. Germline V gives CDR1 SGDLS, CDR2 YYNGEE. An input of roughly 0.45 to 1 ug of RNA was subjected to reverse transcription using random hexamers. Multiplex PCR with immunoSEQ amplified the TCR beta CDR3 across 54 Vbeta and 13 Jbeta. TCRdb reprocessed the immunoSEQ multiplex PCR reads with MiXCR, giving one entry per CDR3 protein. The repertoire includes about 200,000 distinct CDR3 sequences, nearly 95% of them detected once, and roughly 0.088% sits in the top ten. This record comes from a study of CD8 T cells in Susac syndrome.

The rearrangement joins TRBV9 to TRBJ2-7; TRBD2 aligns across 7 bases. The sequencing sample was made of CD4+ T cells from PBMCs. This TCR derives from a human donor with multiple sclerosis. CDR3 amino acids: CASSVGLADSSYEQYF. The CDR3 DNA sequence: TGTGCCAGCAGCGTAGGGCTAGCGGATAGCTCCTACGAGCAGTACTTC.